This TCR beta chain was observed in a study of blood T cell repertoires in COVID-19. The V gene end was trimmed by 2 bases and the J gene end by 5 bases; junction bases not matched to a gene: 6. The CDR3 covers 14 residues. Germline V gene sequence: CDR1 SGHTS, CDR2 YDEGEE. TCRdb keeps only in-frame clones here, not all; method: immunoSEQ multiplex PCR. The table has roughly 74,000 clones, almost 90% seen once; the top ten hold 1.5% to 2%. This sequence joins TRBV5-8 and TRBJ2-5; 7 nucleotides agree with TRBD1. Sequencing used peripheral blood. This clonotype originated in a woman older than 75 with active or convalescent COVID-19. The CDR3 DNA is TGTGCCAGCAGCTTTGGTCCGGGACAGGAGACCCAGTACTTC. This codes for CASSFGPGQETQYF.